The source of this TCR beta chain is a study of beta chain features in type 1 diabetes (dated by TCRdb to 2016 to 2018). Regarding the research as a whole: Mean age, gender distribution, total cell number and subset yield were not different between patients and healthy donors. The study compared the TCRB repertoires of sorted circulating CD4+ T cell subsets in recently diagnosed type 1 diabetes patients with those in matched healthy donors. Across all samples, fewer than 110,000,000 sorted cells were examined, and cell number per subset correlated strongly with RNA yield. Whereas all 28 donors provided naive and central memory subsets, regulatory and stem cell-like memory subsets were isolated from just 8 patients and about 8 healthy donors. Summary of the overall study and its limitations: Because cDNA was sequenced instead of genomic DNA, highly expressing activated cells could be over-represented, though the groups showed no difference in activation or CD3 levels. Naive, central memory and regulatory TCRB repertoires appeared more similar among patients than among healthy donors. Because the HLA sub-analyses included only small numbers of individuals, any influence of HLA type on TCRB rearrangement was left unresolved. In all four CD4+ subsets, TCRB CDR3 length was moderately but significantly shorter in type 1 diabetes patients. At VDJ recombination sites, patients with type 1 diabetes made fewer insertions and deleted more nucleotides, a pattern implying thymic rearrangement abnormalities. PCR might favor shorter templates, but patient and control samples were amplified and corrected together, so any skew would affect both groups equally.

The V and J ends are trimmed by 2 bases and 0 bases, leaving 9 bases between them. Spanning cysteine to phenylalanine, the CDR3 consists of 15 amino acids. Only the CDR3 DNA is retained, 45 bases long and in frame from the first base. CDR1 is given as LNHNV and CDR2 as YYDKDF, both from the germline V gene (reference sequence). This clone occurred a few times. What antigen it recognizes has not been identified. Nothing much larger sits one base from this clone, and base qualities are not available. Each donor gave one peripheral blood draw, averaging roughly 100 mL, which was collected into heparinised tubes. Naive, central memory, regulatory and stem cell-like memory CD4+ T cells were sorted on a BD FACSAria II using a panel including CD45RO, CCR7, CD25, CD127, CD95 and CD27. A purity above 98% was achieved for all sorted populations. PBMCs were isolated right away by Lymphoprep density gradient centrifugation and were stained directly, without culture. Samples were stained and sorted in pairs, with one healthy donor and one patient per experiment, so that batch effects were minimized.

The High Capacity cDNA Reverse Transcription Kit was used to reverse transcribe all of the isolated RNA, meaning that expressed TCRB transcripts were what got sequenced. Deep immunoSEQ sequencing was performed on naive, central memory and regulatory T cell samples, with an average of around 3.5 million total reads per sample. After sorted cells were lysed in RLT buffer, RNA was extracted with DNase-treated RNeasy Micro or Mini kits, with the choice depending on cell number. Each cell subset was processed separately to prevent cross-contamination, with patient and healthy donor samples processed together. The immunoSEQ multiplex PCR was used to amplify TCRB sequences from cDNA, generating 87-bp fragments that spanned the CDR3 region. Sequencing of the amplicons was done on the Illumina HiSeq platform. In the original analysis: Synthetic template baselines were used to correct PCR bias computationally, reads within Hamming distance 2 were collapsed together, and singletons that could not be merged were discarded. Reads were aligned to IMGT to assign V, D and J genes, CDR3 length, and insertions or deletions at six rearrangement sites. Within each subset, clonotype counts were normalized to the number of sorted cells before true diversity and Gini coefficients were calculated with the tcR R package. The overlap coefficient, calculated on TCRB nucleotide sequences, was used to quantify repertoire sharing. As a proxy for the pre-selection repertoire, out-of-frame TCRB sequences from naive cells were analyzed. Imported from immuneACCESS, the table was reduced by TCRdb to in-frame sequences with V and J called. These copies leave out some clones; in studies compared against another copy, an unresolved V gene accounts for under half, and the cause of the remainder is not known. The DNA was the basis for D and trimming; V, J and clone size are from that table. The sample data list roughly 340,000 clones, and less than 15% of these were observed just once. Roughly 0.015% of the sample is held by the ten biggest clonotypes.

Specimen: naive CD4+ T cells from blood. The cell subset or site label corresponds to: true naive CD4+ T cells. This sequence originates from a woman aged 18-30 years with type 1 diabetes. Rearrangement joined TRBV15 to TRBJ2-3; the best D guess is TRBD1, with 5 bases matching. The DNA is as follows: TGTGCCACCAGCAGAACCCGACAGAGCACAGATACGCAGTATTTT. Its protein product is CATSRTRQSTDTQYF.